A single sample is the source of the 21 T cell receptor beta chains below, sequenced in a study of T-cell memory formation after mild COVID-19. A single record per CDR3 protein comes from TCRdb applying MiXCR to the 5' RACE reads. Among about 560,000 distinct CDR3 sequences, about a fifth were seen once, and the ten largest hold 7% to 9%. Material for sequencing was PBMCs or a T cell subset sorted from them (not recorded which). Receptors originate from an adult woman who had mild COVID-19 (a few samples of this study predate the infection). Cell type and time point are not known.

V gene TRBV7-6 combines with J gene TRBJ2-7, with unresolved D. Trimming shortened V by 3 bases and J by 3 bases, and 15 bases separated the two germline ends. This CDR3 spans 15 amino acids. Germline assignment: CDR1 SGHVS and CDR2 FNYEAQ. The CDR3 is CASSFAGEGFYEQYF. CDR3 nucleotide sequence: TGTGCCAGCAGCTTCGCCGGAGAAGGGTTCTACGAGCAGTACTTC.

This clonotype came up once. The J gene is TRBJ1-2, the V gene TRBV7-2; the D is unclear. The ends were cut back, 4 bases at V and 6 bases at J, with 12 bases in the middle. The CDR3 contains 13 residues. Germline CDR1 reads SGHTA; CDR2 reads FQGNSA. The CDR3 bases are TGTGCCAGCAGCTCCCGTGCGGGGAATGGCTACACCTTC. This gives the protein CASSSRAGNGYTF.

The CDR3 spells CASSLQGTNNQPQHF. CDR3 nucleotides: TGCGCCAGCAGCCTACAGGGGACCAACAATCAGCCCCAGCATTTT. This sequence joins TRBV5-1 and TRBJ1-5; 7 nucleotides match TRBD1. Trimming removed 4 bases from V and 3 bases from J; junction bases left unmatched: 7. Germline V gene data show CDR1 as SGHRS and CDR2 as YFSETQ. This CDR3 is 15 amino acids long. The whole variable domain, filled in from reference TRBV5-1 and TRBJ1-5, reads KAGVTQTPRYLIKTRGQQVTLSCSPISGHRSVSWYQQTPGQGLQFLFEYFSETQRNKGNFPGRFSGRQFSNSRSEMNVSTLELGDSALYLCASSLQGTNNQPQHFGDGTRLSIL.

The chain carries TRBV10-3 and TRBJ2-1; 10 bases are a match to TRBD2. CDR3 length: 15 amino acids. The germline CDR1 and CDR2 sequences are ENHRY and SYGVKD. V was pared by 5 bases and J by 9 bases, with 10 bases of the junction left unmatched. CDR3 nucleotides: TGTGCCATCAGTCCGACTAGCGGGCGGGTCGTTGAGCAGTTCTTC. Translation gives CAISPTSGRVVEQFF.

The gene calls are TRBV24-1 and TRBJ2-7; 8 nucleotides line up with TRBD1. J was trimmed by 6 bases and V by 5 bases; bases with no gene match: 11. From germline, CDR1 is KGHDR and CDR2 SFDVKD. CDR3 length: 15 amino acids. The chain's CDR3 is CATSASIDRGFEQYF. CDR3 sequence (DNA): TGTGCCACCAGTGCCTCCATCGACAGGGGCTTCGAGCAGTACTTC.

This clonotype turned up a few times. V gene TRBV15 combines with J gene TRBJ1-5; 8 bases match TRBD1. Germline loops: CDR1 LNHNV, CDR2 YYDKDF (reference sequence). CDR3 length equals 16 residues. V dropped 1 base and J dropped 7; count of bases not matched to a gene: 9. The CDR3 bases are TGTGCCACCAGCAGAGGCAAGGACAGGGCGGGACAGCCCCAGCATTTT. Translating it yields CATSRGKDRAGQPQHF.

This clonotype was seen many times. The chain is built from TRBV5-5 and TRBJ2-1, with 10 bases aligning to TRBD2. The CDR3 consists of 15 residues. Germline CDR1 SGHKS, CDR2 YYEKEE (reference sequence). V lost 3 bases and J lost 5; bases outside the gene matches: 5. The CDR3 sequence: CASSSPGLADNEQFF. The CDR3 coding sequence is TGTGCCAGCAGCTCCCCCGGACTAGCGGACAATGAGCAGTTCTTC. The whole variable domain, filled in from reference TRBV5-5 and TRBJ2-1, reads DAGVTQSPTHLIKTRGQQVTLRCSPISGHKSVSWYQQVLGQGPQFIFQYYEKEERGRGNFPDRFSARQFPNYSSELNVNALLLGDSALYLCASSSPGLADNEQFFGPGTRLTVL.

This clonotype came up a few times. The chain links TRBV11-3 to TRBJ2-1; D not certain. The germline CDR1 and CDR2 sequences are SGHNT and YENEEA. V was pared by 1 base and J by 0 bases, with 13 bases between. The CDR3 is 17 residues long. CDR3 coding DNA: TGTGCCAGCAGCTTAGTTTATTCGGATCTCTCCTACAATGAGCAGTTCTTC. The encoded protein is CASSLVYSDLSYNEQFF.

This clonotype was seen only a few times. The chain combines TRBV7-6 with TRBJ2-5; D is perhaps TRBD1 or TRBD2 (5 bases each). The CDR3 runs to 14 residues. Deletions cut 5 bases from V and 7 bases from J, with 17 bases between. CDR1 and CDR2 (germline): SGHVS, FNYEAQ. The DNA of the CDR3 is TGTGCCAGCAGCCCTTCAAGGGACGAACCGACCCAGTACTTC. This encodes CASSPSRDEPTQYF. Drawing the rest from reference TRBV7-6 and TRBJ2-5, the complete variable domain is GAGVSQSPRYKVTKRGQDVALRCDPISGHVSLYWYRQALGQGPEFLTYFNYEAQQDKSGLPNDRFSAERPEGSISTLTIQRTEQRDSAMYRCASSPSRDEPTQYFGPGTRLLVL.

The V gene is TRBV2, the J gene TRBJ2-3; a possible D gene is TRBD2 (6 bases). Trimming stripped 4 bases from V and 2 bases from J, with 10 bases between. Per the germline V gene, CDR1 is SNHLY and CDR2 is FYNNEI. The CDR3 totals 14 residues. The DNA for the CDR3 is TGTGCCAGCAGTGCGGGACTGTTCACAGATACGCAGTATTTT. Its translation: CASSAGLFTDTQYF.

This clonotype was recorded a few times. V usage is TRBV6-5 and J usage is TRBJ2-7, with 8 bases fitting TRBD2. The germline CDR1 and CDR2 sequences are MNHEY and SVGAGI. The ends lost 2 bases at V and 3 bases at J; junction bases unmatched: 3. The CDR3 covers 14 residues. The CDR3 nucleotides read TGTGCCAGCAGTTACACTAGCGGAGTCTACGAGCAGTACTTC. Protein product: CASSYTSGVYEQYF.

Only a few counts were recorded for this clonotype. The chain has TRBV5-1 and TRBJ2-3; a possible D gene is TRBD1 (6 bases). CDR1 and CDR2 (germline): SGHRS, YFSETQ. The CDR3 runs to 15 residues. V lost 0 bases to trimming and J lost 10 bases, with 18 bases between them. The CDR3: CASSLGRPTGPAQYF. In DNA, the CDR3 is TGCGCCAGCAGCTTGGGACGACCGACAGGTCCCGCGCAGTATTTT.

J is TRBJ2-5 and V is TRBV5-1; 7 bases align to TRBD2. Losses at the gene ends were 0 bases for V and 1 base for J; bases not matched to a gene: 3. The CDR3 length is 15 residues. Germline V gene sequence: CDR1 SGHRS, CDR2 YFSETQ. CDR3 in DNA: TGCGCCAGCAGCTTGGCCACTAGCGCCCAAGAGACCCAGTACTTC. Protein product: CASSLATSAQETQYF.

This chain links TRBV12-3 or TRBV12-4 with TRBJ1-5; D is undetermined. The CDR3 totals 13 residues. V lost 8 bases, J lost 7 bases, and 15 bases lay in between. DNA for the CDR3: TGTGCCAGCCAAAGCGAATTATGGCAGCCCCAGCATTTT. Residues: CASQSELWQPQHF.

This clonotype showed up just a few times. The CDR3 bases are TGTGCCAGCAGCTTAAGAGGACAGGGGTACAATGAGCAGTTCTTC. As protein: CASSLRGQGYNEQFF. This chain uses TRBV7-8 with TRBJ2-1, with TRBD1 identical over 9 bases. Germline CDR1 SGHVS, CDR2 FQNEAQ. V shed 2 bases and J 4 bases; nucleotides not matched to a gene: 3. The CDR3 totals 15 residues.

This clonotype was seen only a few times. The J gene is TRBJ2-3, the V gene TRBV4-2; maybe TRBD1 (5 bases). Germline V gene data show CDR1 as LGHNA and CDR2 as YNFKEQ. The CDR3 is made up of 13 amino acids. V was cut by 0 bases and J by 7 bases, with 8 bases left in between. The CDR3, as DNA: TGTGCCAGCAGCCAAGACGACAGAAATACGCAGTATTTT. Protein sequence: CASSQDDRNTQYF.

A few counts support this clonotype. The CDR3 region is CSVETGKYEQYF. The CDR3 DNA follows: TGCAGCGTTGAAACAGGGAAGTACGAGCAGTACTTC. The chain combines TRBV29-1 with TRBJ2-7, with D maybe TRBD1 (6 bases). Trimming pared 2 bases from V and 4 bases from J, leaving 9 bases between. The CDR3 length is 12 residues. CDR1 is SQVTM, CDR2 ANQGSEA, per germline.

This clonotype was counted at least ten times. V is TRBV10-3 and J is TRBJ2-5, with D tentatively TRBD2 (6 bases). V was trimmed by 4 bases and J by 1 base, leaving 10 bases between them. Germline lookup yields CDR1 ENHRY and CDR2 SYGVKD. This CDR3 comprises 14 residues. The CDR3 coding sequence is TGTGCCATCAGTGTGGGGGGTCCCCAAGAGACCCAGTACTTC. Translation: CAISVGGPQETQYF.

The chain combines TRBV29-1 with TRBJ2-7, with 9 bases matching TRBD2. The trim removed 4 bases at V and 2 bases at J, leaving 6 bases unmatched. Germline values: CDR1 SQVTM, CDR2 ANQGSEA. The CDR3 sequence is 14 residues long. The CDR3 DNA reads as TGCAGCGTTGTAGGGGCGGGAGGGCCCTACGAGCAGTACTTC. This gives the protein CSVVGAGGPYEQYF.

Only a few counts were recorded for this clonotype. The V and J genes are TRBV7-9 and TRBJ2-3, with 8 nucleotides matching TRBD1. This CDR3 region has 14 residues. The junction had 8 bases not matched to a gene; V was cut back by 8 bases and J by 4 bases. The germline V gene has CDR1 SEHNR and CDR2 FQNEAQ (reference sequence). CDR3 loop: CASARAGGADTQYF. The CDR3 DNA follows: TGTGCCAGCGCGAGGGCAGGGGGCGCAGATACGCAGTATTTT.

The J gene is TRBJ2-1, the V gene TRBV30; TRBD1 matches at 7 bases. V lost 4 bases to trimming and J lost 0 bases; unmatched junction nucleotides: 12. Germline CDR1 GTSNPN, CDR2 SVGIG (reference sequence). The CDR3 loop spans 17 amino acids. The CDR3, as DNA: TGTGCCTGGAACCTAGGGGGCGGCGCTCGCTCCTACAATGAGCAGTTCTTC. Protein: CAWNLGGGARSYNEQFF.